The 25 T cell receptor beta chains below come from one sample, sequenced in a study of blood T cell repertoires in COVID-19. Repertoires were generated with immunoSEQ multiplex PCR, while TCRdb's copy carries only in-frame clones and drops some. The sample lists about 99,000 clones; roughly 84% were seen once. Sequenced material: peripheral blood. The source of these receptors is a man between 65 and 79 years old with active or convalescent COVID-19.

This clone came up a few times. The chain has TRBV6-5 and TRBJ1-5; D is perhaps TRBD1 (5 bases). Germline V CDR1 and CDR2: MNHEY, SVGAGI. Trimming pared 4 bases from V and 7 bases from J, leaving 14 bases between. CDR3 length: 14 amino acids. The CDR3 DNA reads TGTGCCAGCAGTTTACTCATGGGGCAACAGCCCCAGCATTTT. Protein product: CASSLLMGQQPQHF.

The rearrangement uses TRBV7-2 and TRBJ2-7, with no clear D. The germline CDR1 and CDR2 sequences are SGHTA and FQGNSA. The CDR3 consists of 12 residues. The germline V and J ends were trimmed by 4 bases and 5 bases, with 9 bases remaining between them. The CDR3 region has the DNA TGTGCCAGCAGCTCAGGATCTAACGAGCAGTACTTC. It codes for CASSSGSNEQYF.

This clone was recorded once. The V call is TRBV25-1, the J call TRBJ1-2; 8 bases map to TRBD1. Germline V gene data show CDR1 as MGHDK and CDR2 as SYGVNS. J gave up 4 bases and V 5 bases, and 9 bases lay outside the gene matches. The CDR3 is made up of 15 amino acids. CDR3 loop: CASSRHGTGPYGYTF. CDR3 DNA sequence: TGTGCCAGCAGTAGACACGGGACAGGTCCCTATGGCTACACCTTC.

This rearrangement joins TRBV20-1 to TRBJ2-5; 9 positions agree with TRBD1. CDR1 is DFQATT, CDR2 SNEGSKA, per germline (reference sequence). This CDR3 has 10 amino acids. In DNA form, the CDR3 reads TGCATGACAGGGGGGGAGACCCAGTACTTC. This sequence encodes CMTGGETQYF.

CDR3 nucleotide sequence: TGTGCCAGCAGCCAGGACAGGGTCAATCAGCCCCAGCATTTT. Translated, it gives CASSQDRVNQPQHF. This chain uses TRBV16 with TRBJ1-5; 8 positions match TRBD1. The CDR3 length is 14 residues. Germline V gene lookup returns CDR1 KGHSY and CDR2 FQNENV. The ends lost 3 bases at V and 3 bases at J; junction bases unmatched: 1.

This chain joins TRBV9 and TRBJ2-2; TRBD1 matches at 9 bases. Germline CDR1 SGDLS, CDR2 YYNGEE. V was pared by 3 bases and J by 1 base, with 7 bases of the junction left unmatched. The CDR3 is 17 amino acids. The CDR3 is CASSAYGGQGNTGELFF. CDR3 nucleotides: TGTGCCAGCAGCGCGTACGGGGGACAGGGGAACACCGGGGAGCTGTTTTTT.

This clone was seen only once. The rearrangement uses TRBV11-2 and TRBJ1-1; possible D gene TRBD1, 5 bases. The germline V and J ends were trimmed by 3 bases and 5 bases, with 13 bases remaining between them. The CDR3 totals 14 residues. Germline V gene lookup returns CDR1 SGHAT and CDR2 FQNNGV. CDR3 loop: CASSFREGSTEAFF. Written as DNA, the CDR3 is TGTGCCAGCAGCTTTAGGGAGGGGAGTACTGAAGCTTTCTTT.

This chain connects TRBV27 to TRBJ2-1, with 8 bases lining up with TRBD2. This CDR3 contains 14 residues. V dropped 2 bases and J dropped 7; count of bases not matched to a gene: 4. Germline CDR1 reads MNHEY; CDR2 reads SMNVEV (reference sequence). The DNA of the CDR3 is TGTGCCAGCAGTTTAAGCGGGGGCGGGAATGAGCAGTTCTTC. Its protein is CASSLSGGGNEQFF.

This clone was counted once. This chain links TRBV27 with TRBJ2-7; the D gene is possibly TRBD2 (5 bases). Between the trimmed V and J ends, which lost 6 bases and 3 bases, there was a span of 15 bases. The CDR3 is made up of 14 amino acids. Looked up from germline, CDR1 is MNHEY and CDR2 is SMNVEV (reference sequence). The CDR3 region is CASSQGGYRYEQYF. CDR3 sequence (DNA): TGTGCCAGCAGCCAAGGAGGCTACCGCTACGAGCAGTACTTC.

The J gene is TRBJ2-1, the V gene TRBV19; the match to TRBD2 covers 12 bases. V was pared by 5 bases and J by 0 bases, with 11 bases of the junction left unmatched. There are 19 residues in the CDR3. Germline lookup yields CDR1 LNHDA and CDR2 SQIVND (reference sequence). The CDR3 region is CASSARLAGAIGSYNEQFF. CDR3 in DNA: TGTGCCAGTAGTGCAAGACTAGCGGGGGCCATAGGCTCCTACAATGAGCAGTTCTTC.

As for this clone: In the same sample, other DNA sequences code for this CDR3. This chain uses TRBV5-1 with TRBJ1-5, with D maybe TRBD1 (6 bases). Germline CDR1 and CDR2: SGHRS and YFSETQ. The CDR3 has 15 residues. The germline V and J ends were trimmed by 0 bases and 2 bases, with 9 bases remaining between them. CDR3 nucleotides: TGCGCCAGCAGCTTGGAACAGGGACGCAATCAGCCCCAGCATTTT. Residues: CASSLEQGRNQPQHF.

Here the CDR3 DNA reads TGTGCCAGCTCCCGAACTCGAGTGACTGAAGCTTTCTTT. Amino acid sequence: CASSRTRVTEAFF. The genes are TRBV5-6 and TRBJ1-1, with no clear D. CDR3 size: 13 residues. CDR1 and CDR2 from the germline V gene are SGHDT and YYEEEE. Deletions cut 7 bases from V and 5 bases from J, with 15 bases between.

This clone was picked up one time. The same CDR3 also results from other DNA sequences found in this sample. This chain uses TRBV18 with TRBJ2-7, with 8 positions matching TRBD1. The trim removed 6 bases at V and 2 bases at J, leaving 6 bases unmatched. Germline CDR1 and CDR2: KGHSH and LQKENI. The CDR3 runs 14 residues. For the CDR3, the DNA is TGTGCCAGCTCCCCCGGGACAGGCACCTACGAGCAGTACTTC. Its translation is CASSPGTGTYEQYF.

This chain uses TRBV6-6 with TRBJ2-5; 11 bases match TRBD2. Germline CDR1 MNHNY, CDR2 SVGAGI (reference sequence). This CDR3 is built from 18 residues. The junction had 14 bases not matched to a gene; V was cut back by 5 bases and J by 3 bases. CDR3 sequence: CASSLRSSSGGEEETQYF. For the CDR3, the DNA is TGTGCCAGCAGTCTCCGTTCCAGTAGCGGGGGGGAAGAAGAGACCCAGTACTTC.

The CDR3 DNA reads as TGTGCCAGCAGCTTAGGACAGGGTAACTATGGCTACACCTTC. The encoded protein is CASSLGQGNYGYTF. This chain uses TRBV7-2 with TRBJ1-2; 7 bases are shared with TRBD1. The V gene end was trimmed by 1 base and the J gene end by 1 base; junction bases not matched to a gene: 0. Germline CDR1 is SGHTA and CDR2 is FQGNSA. The CDR3 extends over 14 amino acids.

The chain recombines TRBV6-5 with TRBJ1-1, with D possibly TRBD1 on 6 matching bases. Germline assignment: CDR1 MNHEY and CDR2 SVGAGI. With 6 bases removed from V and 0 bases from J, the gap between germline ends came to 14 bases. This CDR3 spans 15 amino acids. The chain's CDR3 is CASRYGTGLNTEAFF. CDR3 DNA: TGTGCCAGCAGATACGGAACAGGGCTGAACACTGAAGCTTTCTTT.

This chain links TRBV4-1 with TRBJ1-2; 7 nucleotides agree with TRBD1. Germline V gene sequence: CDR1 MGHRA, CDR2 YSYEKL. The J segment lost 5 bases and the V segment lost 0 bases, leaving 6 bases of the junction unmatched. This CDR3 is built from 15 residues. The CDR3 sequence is CASSQEVRGRYGYTF. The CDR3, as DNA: TGCGCCAGCAGCCAAGAGGTCAGGGGGAGGTATGGCTACACCTTC.

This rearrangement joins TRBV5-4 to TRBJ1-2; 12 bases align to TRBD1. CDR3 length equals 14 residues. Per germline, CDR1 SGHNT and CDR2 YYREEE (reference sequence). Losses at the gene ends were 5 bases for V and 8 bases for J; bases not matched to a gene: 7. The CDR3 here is CASRAGTGGVGYTF. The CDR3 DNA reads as TGTGCCAGCAGAGCCGGGACAGGGGGCGTGGGCTACACCTTC.

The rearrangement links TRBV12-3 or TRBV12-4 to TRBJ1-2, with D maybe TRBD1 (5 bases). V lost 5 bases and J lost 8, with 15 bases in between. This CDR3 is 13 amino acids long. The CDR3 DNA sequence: TGTGCCAGCAGTCAACAGGTCCCGGCGGGCTACACCTTC. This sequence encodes CASSQQVPAGYTF.

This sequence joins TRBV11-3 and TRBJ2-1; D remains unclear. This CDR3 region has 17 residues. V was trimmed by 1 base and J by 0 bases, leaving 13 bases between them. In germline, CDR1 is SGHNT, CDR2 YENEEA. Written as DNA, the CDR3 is TGTGCCAGCAGCTTAGGGTTTGGGCAGGCCTCCTACAATGAGCAGTTCTTC. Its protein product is CASSLGFGQASYNEQFF.

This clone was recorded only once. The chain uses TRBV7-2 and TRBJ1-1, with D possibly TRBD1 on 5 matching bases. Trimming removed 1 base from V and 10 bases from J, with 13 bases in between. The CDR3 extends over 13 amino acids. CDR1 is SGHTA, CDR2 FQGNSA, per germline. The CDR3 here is CASSLVGGGRAFF. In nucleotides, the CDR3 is TGTGCCAGCAGCTTAGTGGGCGGGGGAAGAGCTTTCTTT.

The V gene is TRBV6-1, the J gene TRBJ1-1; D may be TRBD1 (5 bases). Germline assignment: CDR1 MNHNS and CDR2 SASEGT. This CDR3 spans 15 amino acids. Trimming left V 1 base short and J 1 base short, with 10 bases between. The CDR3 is CASSEGGGANTEAFF. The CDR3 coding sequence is TGTGCCAGCAGTGAAGGGGGGGGTGCGAACACTGAAGCTTTCTTT.

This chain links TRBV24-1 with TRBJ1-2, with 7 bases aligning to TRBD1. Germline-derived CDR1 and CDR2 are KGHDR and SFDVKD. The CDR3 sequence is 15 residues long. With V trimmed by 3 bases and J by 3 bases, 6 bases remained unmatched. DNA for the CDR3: TGTGCCACCAGTGATGGCCCCAGGGGGGACTATGGCTACACCTTC. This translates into CATSDGPRGDYGYTF.

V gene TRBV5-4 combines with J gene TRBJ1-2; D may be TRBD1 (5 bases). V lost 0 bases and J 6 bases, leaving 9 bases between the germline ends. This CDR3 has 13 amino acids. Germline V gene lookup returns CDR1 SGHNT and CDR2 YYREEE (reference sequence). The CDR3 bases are TGTGCCAGCAGCTTGGTAGGGGTCAATGGCTACACCTTC. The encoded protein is CASSLVGVNGYTF.

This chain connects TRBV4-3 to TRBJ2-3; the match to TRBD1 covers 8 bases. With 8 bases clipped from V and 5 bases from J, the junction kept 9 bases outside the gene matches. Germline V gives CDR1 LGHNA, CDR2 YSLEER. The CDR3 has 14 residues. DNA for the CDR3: TGCGCCAGCTCACAGGGGGGTTTTCGAGATACGCAGTATTTT. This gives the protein CASSQGGFRDTQYF.